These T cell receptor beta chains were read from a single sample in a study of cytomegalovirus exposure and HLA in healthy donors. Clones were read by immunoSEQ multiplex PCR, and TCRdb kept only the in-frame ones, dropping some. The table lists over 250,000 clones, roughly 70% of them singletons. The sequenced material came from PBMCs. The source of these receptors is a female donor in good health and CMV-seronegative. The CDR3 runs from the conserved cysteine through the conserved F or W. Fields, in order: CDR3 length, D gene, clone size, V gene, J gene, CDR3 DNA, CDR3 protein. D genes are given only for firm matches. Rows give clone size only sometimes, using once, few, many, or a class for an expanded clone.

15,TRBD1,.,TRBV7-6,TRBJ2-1,TGTGCCAGCAGCTCTTACTGGGACAGCTACAATGAGCAGTTCTTC,CASSSYWDSYNEQFF
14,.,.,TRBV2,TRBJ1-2,TGTGCCAGCAGATCCAGGGATTCTAACTATGGCTACACCTTC,CASRSRDSNYGYTF
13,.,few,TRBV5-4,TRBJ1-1,TGTGCCAGCAGCCGGACACGGAACACTGAAGCTTTCTTT,CASSRTRNTEAFF
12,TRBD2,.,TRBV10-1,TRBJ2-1,TGCGCCAGCAGTGGGGCTAGCGGGCAGCAGTTCTTC,CASSGASGQQFF
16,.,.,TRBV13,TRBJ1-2,TGTGCCAGCAGCTTAAGGGGGGGAGACAGCTTGGGGGGCTACACCTTC,CASSLRGGDSLGGYTF
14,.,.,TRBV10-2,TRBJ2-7,TGCGCCAGCAGTGATTTTCAGGGCCTCTACGAGCAGTACTTC,CASSDFQGLYEQYF
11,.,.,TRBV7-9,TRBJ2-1,TGTGCCAGCAGCCCCCTATGGGAGCAGTTCTTC,CASSPLWEQFF
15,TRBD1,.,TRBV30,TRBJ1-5,TGTGCCTGGAGTGTAGGGGGCCGGAGGAATCAGCCCCAGCATTTT,CAWSVGGRRNQPQHF
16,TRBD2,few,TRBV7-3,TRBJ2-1,TGTGCCAGCAGCCCGCCGGGACTAGCGGGAGGGAATGAGCAGTTCTTC,CASSPPGLAGGNEQFF
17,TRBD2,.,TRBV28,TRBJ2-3,TGTGCCAGCAGTTTTTTCGGGGAGCGGGAGGGCACAGATACGCAGTATTTT,CASSFFGEREGTDTQYF
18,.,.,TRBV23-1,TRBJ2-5,TGCGCCGGATTGACAGGGGTTCTTGCGGGAGGGCCGAAAGAGACCCAGTACTTC,CAGLTGVLAGGPKETQYF
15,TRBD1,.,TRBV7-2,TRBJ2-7,TGTGCCAGCAGCACGACAGGGGCCTCTTCCTACGAGCAGTACTTC,CASSTTGASSYEQYF
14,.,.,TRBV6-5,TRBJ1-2,TGTGCCAGCAGTGGTCAGGGTGGTTCGGATGGCTACACCTTC,CASSGQGGSDGYTF
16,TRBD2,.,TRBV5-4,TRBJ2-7,TGTGCCAGCAGCGCAATCGCTAGCGGGCTTACCTACGAGCAGTACTTC,CASSAIASGLTYEQYF
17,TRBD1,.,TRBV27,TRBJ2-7,TGTGCCAGCAGTTTACGCACTACAGGGGCGGGCAGGTACGAGCAGTACTTC,CASSLRTTGAGRYEQYF
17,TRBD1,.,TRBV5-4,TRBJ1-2,TGTGCCAGCAGCTTGGGGACAGGGGGCCCCTCTAACTATGGCTACACCTTC,CASSLGTGGPSNYGYTF
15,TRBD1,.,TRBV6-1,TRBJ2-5,TGTGCCAGCAGACTAGGACAGGGAAGAGTAGAGACCCAGTACTTC,CASRLGQGRVETQYF
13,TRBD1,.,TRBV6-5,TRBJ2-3,TGTGCCAGCAGACAGGGGGTCACAGATACGCAGTATTTT,CASRQGVTDTQYF
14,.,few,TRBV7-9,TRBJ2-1,TGTGCCAGCAGCCCAGTAACGGGGTACAATGAGCAGTTCTTC,CASSPVTGYNEQFF
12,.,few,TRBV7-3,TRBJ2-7,TGTGCCAGCAGTTCTATCCCGGGGGAGCAGTACTTC,CASSSIPGEQYF
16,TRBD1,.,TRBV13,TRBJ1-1,TGTGCCAGCAGCGGCCGGAGACAGGGGAGGTATACTGAAGCTTTCTTT,CASSGRRQGRYTEAFF
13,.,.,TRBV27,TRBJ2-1,TGTGCCAGCAGTTTTCCCCACTACAATGAGCAGTTCTTC,CASSFPHYNEQFF
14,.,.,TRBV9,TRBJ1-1,TGTGCCAGCAGCGTAGGCGGCATGAACACTGAAGCTTTCTTT,CASSVGGMNTEAFF
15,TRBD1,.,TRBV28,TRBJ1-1,TGTGCCAGCAGCTCGATCGGGACAGGGGTAGCTGAAGCTTTCTTT,CASSSIGTGVAEAFF
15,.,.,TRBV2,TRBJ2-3,TGTGCCAGTAGTCTAGCCTACTCACTCACAGATACGCAGTATTTT,CASSLAYSLTDTQYF
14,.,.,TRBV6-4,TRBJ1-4,TGTGCCAGCAAAGTCCAGGGGCATAATGAAAAACTGTTTTTT,CASKVQGHNEKLFF
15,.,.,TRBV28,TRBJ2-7,TGTGCCAGCAGCTTATATTGGGGGGGCCCCTACGAGCAGTACTTC,CASSLYWGGPYEQYF